What follows are 21 T cell receptor beta chains derived from one specimen sequenced in a study of shared clonotypes between healthy human individuals. Sequenced by immunoSEQ multiplex PCR; TCRdb stores in-frame clones only, minus some. This table has about 490,000 clones, 81% appearing once. The sample comprised PBMCs. The receptors shown here come from a woman in her 40s in good health. Some clones in this sample may be carry-over from other donors' samples.

V is TRBV7-2 and J is TRBJ2-1, with TRBD2 matching over 7 bases. V was pared by 0 bases and J by 0 bases, with 8 bases of the junction left unmatched. The length of the CDR3 is 18 residues. Per the germline V gene, CDR1 is SGHTA and CDR2 is FQGNSA. CDR3 region: CASSLALIGGSSYNEQFF. The CDR3 DNA reads as TGTGCCAGCAGCTTAGCGCTAATAGGCGGGAGCTCCTACAATGAGCAGTTCTTC.

As concerns this clone: A far larger clone differs by one base, so this is likely a read error. The sample carries other DNA sequences with the same CDR3. The chain combines TRBV2 with TRBJ1-5; possible D gene TRBD1, 6 bases. Germline lookup yields CDR1 SNHLY and CDR2 FYNNEI. This CDR3 spans 15 amino acids. The CDR3 loop is CASSEARGAGQPQHF. CDR3 nucleotides: TGTGCAAGCAGTGAAGCGCGGGGGGCGGGTCAGCCCCAGCATTTT.

Only a few counts were recorded for this clone. This chain links TRBV5-6 with TRBJ1-1; 12 bases match TRBD1. Per the germline V gene, CDR1 is SGHDT and CDR2 is YYEEEE. This CDR3 spans 14 amino acids. Unmatched junction bases numbered 2, after V lost 4 bases and J lost 4 bases. CDR3 in amino acids: CASSMGQGATEAFF. DNA of the CDR3: TGTGCCAGCAGCATGGGACAGGGGGCCACTGAAGCTTTCTTT.

This clone was seen a handful of times. This sequence joins TRBV27 and TRBJ2-7, with TRBD2 identical over 7 bases. V trimming: 5 bases; J trimming: 1 base; junction bases outside the gene matches: 8. The CDR3 contains 15 residues. Germline-derived CDR1 and CDR2 are MNHEY and SMNVEV (reference sequence). Here the CDR3 reads CASSRTGLRSYEQYF. CDR3 sequence (DNA): TGTGCCAGCAGTCGGACGGGACTAAGGTCCTACGAGCAGTACTTC.

This chain uses TRBV27 with TRBJ2-6, with D hard to call. There are 15 residues in the CDR3. Trimming shortened V by 1 base and J by 1 base, and 5 bases separated the two germline ends. The germline V gene encodes CDR1 MNHEY and CDR2 SMNVEV (reference sequence). As DNA, the CDR3 is TGTGCCAGCAGTTTATGGGCATCTGGGGCCAACGTCCTGACTTTC. Its protein is CASSLWASGANVLTF.

The chain couples TRBV5-4 to TRBJ2-6; 11 nucleotides align to TRBD1. This CDR3 is built from 16 residues. The germline gives CDR1 SGHNT, CDR2 YYREEE (reference sequence). Trimming removed 4 bases from V and 2 bases from J; junction bases left unmatched: 2. CDR3 sequence: CASSRTGGAGANVLTF. The CDR3 bases are TGTGCCAGCAGCCGGACAGGGGGCGCTGGGGCCAACGTCCTGACTTTC.

The genes are TRBV18 and TRBJ1-2; tentative D call: TRBD1 (6 bases). Trimming removed 0 bases from V and 4 bases from J, with 12 bases in between. This CDR3 region has 15 residues. The germline V gene encodes CDR1 KGHSH and CDR2 LQKENI. The DNA for the CDR3 is TGTGCCAGCTCACCACCGTGGCAGGGGACCTATGGCTACACCTTC. Residues: CASSPPWQGTYGYTF.

The chain couples TRBV30 to TRBJ2-7, with D perhaps matching TRBD2 (6 bases). In germline, CDR1 is GTSNPN, CDR2 SVGIG (reference sequence). Trimming left V 5 bases short and J 3 bases short, with 11 bases between. The length of the CDR3 is 12 residues. CDR3 DNA: TGTGCCTGGGGGCCGGGGGACTACGAGCAGTACTTC. Translated, it gives CAWGPGDYEQYF.

V gene TRBV27 combines with J gene TRBJ2-3; no clear D gene. CDR1 is MNHEY, CDR2 SMNVEV, per germline (reference sequence). CDR3 length: 11 amino acids. Trimming removed 3 bases at V and 5 bases at J, with 3 bases between. The CDR3 region is CASSLQDTQYF. CDR3 DNA sequence: TGTGCCAGCAGTTTGCAAGATACGCAGTATTTT.

A remark on this clone: In the same sample, other DNA sequences code for this CDR3. The V call is TRBV28, the J call TRBJ1-5; the D is unclear. The CDR3 is 12 residues long. The germline V gene encodes CDR1 MDHEN and CDR2 SYDVKM. The V and J ends lost 6 bases and 4 bases respectively, with 7 bases between them. CDR3 loop: CASSRGNQPQHF. The CDR3 region has the DNA TGTGCCAGCAGCCGAGGGAATCAGCCCCAGCATTTT.

A remark on this clone: This likely came from a read error, as a far larger clone is one base away. Other DNA sequences in this sample translate to the same CDR3. V is TRBV5-6 and J is TRBJ1-2; unclear D gene. Germline V gene data show CDR1 as SGHDT and CDR2 as YYEEEE. This CDR3 is 17 amino acids long. Here the CDR3 reads CASSFLSWAEINYGYTF. CDR3 nucleotides: TGTGCCAGCAGCTTTCTCTCGTGGGCGGAGATAAACTATGGCTACACCTTT.

This clone appeared many times. The CDR3 DNA sequence: TGTGCCACCAGCAGAGATCAAGGGGGGTCCTACAATGAGCAGTTCTTC. Amino acid sequence: CATSRDQGGSYNEQFF. This sequence joins TRBV15 and TRBJ2-1; possibly TRBD1 or TRBD2 for D (6 bases each). CDR1 is LNHNV and CDR2 is YYDKDF in the germline V gene (reference sequence). The CDR3 sequence is 16 residues long. Trimming pared 0 bases from V and 1 base from J, leaving 10 bases between.

This clone appeared once. The chain employs TRBV6-5 and TRBJ1-5; no reliable D call. Germline CDR1 MNHEY, CDR2 SVGAGI. The CDR3 has 14 amino acids. The V end lost 5 bases, the J end lost 0 bases, and 8 bases lay between the germline ends. Here the CDR3 DNA reads TGTGCCAGCAGTGGAAGGGATAGCAATCAGCCCCAGCATTTT. This gives the protein CASSGRDSNQPQHF.

The chain uses TRBV30 and TRBJ2-7; D is unclear. This CDR3 comprises 14 residues. Per the germline V gene, CDR1 is GTSNPN and CDR2 is SVGIG (reference sequence). Trimming shortened V by 2 bases and J by 3 bases, and 14 bases separated the two germline ends. The CDR3 DNA reads as TGTGCCTGGAGTCGAAAACAAACGGGCTACGAGCAGTACTTC. It codes for CAWSRKQTGYEQYF.

J is TRBJ2-7 and V is TRBV7-2; a possible D gene is TRBD1 (6 bases). The V and J ends lost 6 bases and 1 base respectively, with 19 bases between them. CDR1 SGHTA and CDR2 FQGNSA come from the germline V gene. This CDR3 spans 16 amino acids. The CDR3, as DNA: TGTGCCAGCAGTACTTTACAGGGTAGTGGATCCTACGAGCAGTACTTC. Translation gives CASSTLQGSGSYEQYF. Complete variable domain (other parts from reference TRBV7-2 and TRBJ2-7): GAGVSQSPSNKVTEKGKDVELRCDPISGHTALYWYRQSLGQGLEFLIYFQGNSAPDKSGLPSDRFSAERTGGSVSTLTIQRTQQEDSAVYLCASSTLQGSGSYEQYFGPGTRLTVT.

The chain joins TRBV6-5 to TRBJ2-7; 7 positions agree with TRBD1. V gave up 6 bases and J gave up 7 bases; unmatched junction bases: 12. CDR1 MNHEY and CDR2 SVGAGI come from the germline V gene. CDR3 length equals 14 residues. The CDR3 bases are TGTGCCAGCAGGGACCCGACAGGGCCTTGGGAGCAGTACTTC. This sequence encodes CASRDPTGPWEQYF.

Concerning this clone: Since a far larger clone is one base different, this is likely a read error. V usage is TRBV27 and J usage is TRBJ1-5; 7 nucleotides line up with TRBD1. After removal of 4 bases from V and 7 bases from J, the junction contained 7 bases not matched to a gene. The V gene's germline CDR1 is MNHEY and CDR2 SMNVEV (reference sequence). The CDR3 contains 14 residues. CDR3 nucleotide sequence: TGTGCCAGCAGTTCTCACTACAGGGGACAGCCCCAGCATTTT. This gives the protein CASSSHYRGQPQHF.

The V and J genes are TRBV7-2 and TRBJ1-1; a possible D gene is TRBD1 (6 bases). V lost 5 bases to trimming and J lost 2 bases, with 18 bases between them. Germline values: CDR1 SGHTA, CDR2 FQGNSA. The CDR3 spans 16 residues. CDR3: CASSPHRWDINTEAFF. CDR3 DNA sequence: TGTGCCAGCAGCCCGCATAGGTGGGACATAAACACTGAAGCTTTCTTT.

This sequence joins TRBV19 and TRBJ2-7, with 10 bases that match TRBD2. From germline, CDR1 is LNHDA and CDR2 SQIVND (reference sequence). After removal of 5 bases from V and 5 bases from J, the junction contained 9 bases not matched to a gene. The CDR3 contains 15 residues. The CDR3 sequence is CASSASGRVLNEQYF. The CDR3 nucleotides are TGTGCCAGTAGTGCAAGCGGGAGGGTTTTGAACGAGCAGTACTTC.

This clone has just one count. The V call is TRBV5-1, the J call TRBJ2-2, with TRBD2 matching 12 bases. This CDR3 has 14 amino acids. V was pared by 5 bases and J by 5 bases, with 1 base of the junction left unmatched. Germline CDR1 is SGHRS and CDR2 is YFSETQ. The CDR3 here is CASRLAGGTGELFF. CDR3 nucleotide sequence: TGCGCCAGCAGACTAGCGGGAGGAACCGGGGAGCTGTTTTTT.

This clone appeared a single time. The chain has TRBV18 and TRBJ2-1; TRBD1 aligns across 7 bases. The CDR3 has 17 residues. Trimming cost V 4 bases and J 2 bases; bases outside gene matches: 11. Germline V gives CDR1 KGHSH, CDR2 LQKENI. CDR3 DNA: TGTGCCAGCTCACTAAGACAGGGAACTCCTCCCTACAATGAGCAGTTCTTC. Amino acids: CASSLRQGTPPYNEQFF.